This T cell receptor (beta chain) was sequenced in a study of post-analysis software for immune sequencing data. Prepared libraries of TCR beta cDNA carried unique molecular identifiers. TCRdb recomputed calls from the PCR reads with MiXCR, one row per CDR3 protein. This sample has roughly 150,000 distinct CDR3 sequences; about 36% occur once, and the top ten carry roughly 28%. Germline CDR1 SSHAT, CDR2 FNYEAQ (reference sequence). This CDR3 is 15 amino acids long. On this clonotype itself: Mismatch with germline at one junction end may stem from a read error.

The sequenced sample was blood, obtained after autologous hematopoietic stem cell transplantation. The receptor's source is a girl aged 5-17 years with multiple sclerosis. This rearrangement joins TRBV7-7 to TRBJ2-3; 8 bases agree with TRBD1. The DNA of the CDR3 is TGTGCTAGCAGGTCCAGGGGGCCGGGCACAGATACGCAGTATTTT. It yields the protein CASRSRGPGTDTQYF. Looking up the rest from reference TRBV7-7 and TRBJ2-3 gives the full variable domain: GAGVSQSPRYKVTKRGQDVTLRCDPISSHATLYWYQQALGQGPEFLTYFNYEAQPDKSGLPSDRFSAERPEGSISTLTIQRTEQRDSAMYRCASRSRGPGTDTQYFGPGTRLTVL.